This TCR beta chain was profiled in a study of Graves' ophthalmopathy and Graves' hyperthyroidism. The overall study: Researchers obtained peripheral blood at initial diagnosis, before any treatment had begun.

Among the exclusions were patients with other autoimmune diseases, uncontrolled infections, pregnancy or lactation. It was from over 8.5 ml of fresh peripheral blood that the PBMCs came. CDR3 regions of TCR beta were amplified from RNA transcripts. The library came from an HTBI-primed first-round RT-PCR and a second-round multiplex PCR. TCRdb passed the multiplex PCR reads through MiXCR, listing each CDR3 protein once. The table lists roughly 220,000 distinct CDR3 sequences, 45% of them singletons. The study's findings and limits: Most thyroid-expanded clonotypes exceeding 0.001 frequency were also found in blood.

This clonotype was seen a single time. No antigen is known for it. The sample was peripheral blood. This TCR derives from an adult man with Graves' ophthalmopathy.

The CDR3 loop is CAVGGQGLVNTEAFF. CDR3 coding DNA: TGTGCCGTCGGGGGACAGGGGTTGGTGAACACTGAAGCTTTCTTT. The chain recombines TRBV6-6 with TRBJ1-1; 10 bases agree with TRBD1. The CDR3 is made up of 15 amino acids. Per germline, CDR1 MNHNY and CDR2 SVGAGI (reference sequence). The V gene end was trimmed by 11 bases and the J gene end by 0 bases; junction bases not matched to a gene: 9.